This T cell receptor beta chain was identified in a study of cytomegalovirus exposure and HLA in healthy donors. Study findings and constraints: Later on, a genetic analysis was performed. It linked a missense variant in DCLRE1C with V- and J-gene trimming of TCR beta. Immune exposure data for these donors was limited to CMV serostatus.

PCR used 60 Vbeta primers and 13 Jbeta primers. This table comes from immunoSEQ multiplex PCR, and its TCRdb copy is limited to in-frame clones, with some not included. Among about 160,000 clones listed, roughly four fifths were seen once. About this clone itself: Its target is not known.

This CDR3 is built from 17 residues. Germline CDR1 is SEHNR and CDR2 is FQNEAQ (reference sequence). V was trimmed by 1 base and J by 2 bases, leaving 17 bases between them. The gene calls are TRBV7-9 and TRBJ1-1; D is possibly TRBD1 (6 bases). What was sequenced was PBMCs. The clonotype originates from a woman aged 50 to 60 in good health and CMV-seronegative. The CDR3 is CASSLVGQGNANTEAFF. As DNA, the CDR3 is TGTGCCAGCAGCTTAGTGGGGCAGGGGAATGCCAACACTGAAGCTTTCTTT. The full variable domain, completed using reference TRBV7-9 and TRBJ1-1, is DTGVSQNPRHKITKRGQNVTFRCDPISEHNRLYWYRQTLGQGPEFLTYFQNEAQLEKSRLLSDRFSAERPKGSFSTLEIQRTEQGDSAMYLCASSLVGQGNANTEAFFGQGTRLTVV.